This entry is about one T cell receptor beta chain. These data belong to a study of identical twins. Healthy Caucasian individuals made up all the donors. TCRdb re-called the 5' RACE reads through MiXCR, storing one row per CDR3 protein. The sample lists about 520,000 distinct CDR3 sequences; around 20% were seen once. Germline CDR1 and CDR2: LNHDA and SQIVND (reference sequence). Trimming stripped 2 bases from V and 6 bases from J, with 11 bases between. This CDR3 comprises 14 residues. These data were also filed under a second study, of T cells expressing NK-cell markers.

The chain is built from TRBV19 and TRBJ2-1; D assignment may be TRBD1 or TRBD2 (5 bases each). Sample: CD4+ T cells sorted from blood. This clonotype was sampled from a woman aged 18-29 years in good health. The DNA of the CDR3 is TGTGCCAGTAGTATACTGCTGAGGGGCAATGAGCAGTTCTTC. This encodes CASSILLRGNEQFF.